Sequencing of this T cell receptor beta chain was carried out in a study of shared clonotypes between healthy human individuals. With 1 base removed from V and 0 bases from J, the gap between germline ends came to 6 bases. The CDR3 extends over 15 amino acids. CDR1 is MNHEY and CDR2 is SMNVEV in the germline V gene (reference sequence). Method: immunoSEQ multiplex PCR; TCRdb's copy keeps in-frame clones and lacks some. The table has fewer than 150,000 clones, 65% to 75% seen once. The clonotype originates from a woman aged 25 to 39 in good health. The chain joins TRBV27 to TRBJ2-2; D remains ambiguous. Sequencing was performed on memory CD8+ T cells sorted from blood. This sample's subset: CD45RO+ cells pooled with CCR7-negative TemRA cells. The CDR3: CASSLYTPNTGELFF. CDR3 coding DNA: TGTGCCAGCAGTTTATACACCCCGAACACCGGGGAGCTGTTTTTT.